This T cell receptor beta chain was obtained from a study of cytomegalovirus exposure and HLA in healthy donors. A remark on this clone: What it binds is not known.

Study-level findings and limits: A missense variant in DCLRE1C was later tied to TCR beta V- and J-gene trimming. Common viral pathogens were later found to be apparently linked to several of the most significant clusters. Reportedly, a later analysis found an Asian-associated ancestry cluster had fewer N-insertions than the approximately 640-donor mean.

V lost 5 bases and J lost 4; bases outside the gene matches: 6. Germline-derived CDR1 and CDR2 are LNHDA and SQIVND (reference sequence). CDR3 length equals 15 residues. PCR primers comprised 60 Vbeta and 13 Jbeta primers. This table comes from immunoSEQ multiplex PCR, and its TCRdb copy is limited to in-frame clones, with some not included. Among 100,000 or so clones listed, over 70% were seen once. Healthy individuals who donated bone marrow served as the donors. Sequencing was done on a sample of PBMCs. This TCR came from a man aged 45 to 65 in good health and CMV-seronegative. The rearrangement uses TRBV19 and TRBJ2-5, with 11 bases that match TRBD1. This CDR3 is CASSRTGGIGETQYF. CDR3 coding DNA: TGTGCCAGTAGTCGGACAGGGGGCATCGGAGAGACCCAGTACTTC.